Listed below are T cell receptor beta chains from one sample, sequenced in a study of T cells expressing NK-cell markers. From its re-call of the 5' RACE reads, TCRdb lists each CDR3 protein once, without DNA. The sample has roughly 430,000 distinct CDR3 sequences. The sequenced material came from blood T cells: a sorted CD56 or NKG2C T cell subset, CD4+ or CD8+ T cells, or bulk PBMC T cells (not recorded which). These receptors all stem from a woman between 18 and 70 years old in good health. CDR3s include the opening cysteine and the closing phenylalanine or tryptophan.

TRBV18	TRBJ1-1	CASSPGVGITEAFF
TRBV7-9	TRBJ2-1	CASSLSLDRGGFF
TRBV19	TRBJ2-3	CASHSGGPLTDTQYF
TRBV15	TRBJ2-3	CATSRTSGGSSTDTQYF
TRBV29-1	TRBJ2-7	CSVKTGAYEQYF
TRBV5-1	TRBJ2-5	CASSPGVAGRETQYF
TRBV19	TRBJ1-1	CASSIGPRGEAFF
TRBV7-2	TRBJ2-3	CASSQGQGGDTQYF
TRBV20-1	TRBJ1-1	CSARDAPVGTLEAFF
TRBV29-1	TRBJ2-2	CSARQANTGELFF
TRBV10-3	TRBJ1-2	CAINQPGQVYGYTF
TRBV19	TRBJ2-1	CATQAESTYNEQFF
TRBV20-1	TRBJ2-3	CSAMGLAGFHTQYF
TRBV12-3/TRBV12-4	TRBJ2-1	CASSLVAGRYNEQFF
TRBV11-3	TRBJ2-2	CASSNRAGELFF
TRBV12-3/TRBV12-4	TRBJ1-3	CASSNREDTLYF
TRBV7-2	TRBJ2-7	CASSLRGQEPYEQYF
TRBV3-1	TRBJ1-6	CASSPPRQGYNSPLHF
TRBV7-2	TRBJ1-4	CASSLRTGREKLFF
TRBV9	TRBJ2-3	CASSPQTSNAADTQYF
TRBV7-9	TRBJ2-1	CASKHGSHNEQFF
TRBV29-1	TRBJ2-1	CSVVGDAGYNEQFF
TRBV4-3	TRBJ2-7	CASSQVASGSYEQYF
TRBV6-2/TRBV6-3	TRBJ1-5	CASSYGGDSNQPQHF
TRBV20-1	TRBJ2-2	CSAWEGNTGELFF
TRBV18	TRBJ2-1	CASSPPGGSSYNEQFF
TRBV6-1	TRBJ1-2	CASGGPTYGYTF
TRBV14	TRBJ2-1	CASSHGVSIGYNEQFF
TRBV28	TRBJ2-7	CASKSPYEQYF
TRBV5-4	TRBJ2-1	CASSPAVGWNEQFF
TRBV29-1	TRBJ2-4	CSVGGTGGILTKNIQYF
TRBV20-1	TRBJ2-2	CSASRTVTGELFF
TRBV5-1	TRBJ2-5	CASKETWSLRDETQYF
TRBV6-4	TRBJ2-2	CASRGTGVDTGELFF
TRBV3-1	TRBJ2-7	CASSKALEDEQYF
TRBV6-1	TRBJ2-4	CASSEGWASGGAGAKNIQYF
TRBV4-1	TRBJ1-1	CASSQVGSEAFF
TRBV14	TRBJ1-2	CASSTQQGAYGYTF
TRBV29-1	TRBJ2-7	CSVTDRGLYEQYF
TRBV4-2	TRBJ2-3	CASSQVAGRPDTQYF
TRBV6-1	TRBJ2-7	CASSGPRLGGYEQYF
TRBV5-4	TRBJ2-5	CASSLAGLALETQYF
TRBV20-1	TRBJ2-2	CRRGEGAEQTQGTGELFF
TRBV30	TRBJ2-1	CAWSGALAYNEQFF
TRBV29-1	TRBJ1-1	CSFRTGGNTEAFF
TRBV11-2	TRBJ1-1	CASSPPSGYTEAFF